The table lists the clone carrying this TCR beta chain with a count of one. The data originate from a study of metastatic and nonmetastatic thyroid tumors. The J segment lost 9 bases and the V segment lost 0 bases, leaving 11 bases of the junction unmatched. The CDR3 totals 16 residues. CDR1 MGHRA and CDR2 YSYEKL come from the germline V gene. TCRdb re-called the PCR reads through MiXCR. The data contain over 20,000 clones, 28% of them singletons. Every patient was untreated before thyroid surgery. The specimen sequenced was tumor tissue. The V call is TRBV4-1, the J call TRBJ1-5, with 7 bases matching TRBD1. The clonotype comes from a male donor with papillary thyroid cancer or a benign thyroid nodule (not recorded which). Some clones in this sample may be carry-over from other donors' samples. The CDR3 is CASSQDRTGRLLPQHF. In nucleotides, the CDR3 is TGCGCCAGCAGCCAAGATAGGACAGGCCGCCTGTTGCCCCAGCATTTT.